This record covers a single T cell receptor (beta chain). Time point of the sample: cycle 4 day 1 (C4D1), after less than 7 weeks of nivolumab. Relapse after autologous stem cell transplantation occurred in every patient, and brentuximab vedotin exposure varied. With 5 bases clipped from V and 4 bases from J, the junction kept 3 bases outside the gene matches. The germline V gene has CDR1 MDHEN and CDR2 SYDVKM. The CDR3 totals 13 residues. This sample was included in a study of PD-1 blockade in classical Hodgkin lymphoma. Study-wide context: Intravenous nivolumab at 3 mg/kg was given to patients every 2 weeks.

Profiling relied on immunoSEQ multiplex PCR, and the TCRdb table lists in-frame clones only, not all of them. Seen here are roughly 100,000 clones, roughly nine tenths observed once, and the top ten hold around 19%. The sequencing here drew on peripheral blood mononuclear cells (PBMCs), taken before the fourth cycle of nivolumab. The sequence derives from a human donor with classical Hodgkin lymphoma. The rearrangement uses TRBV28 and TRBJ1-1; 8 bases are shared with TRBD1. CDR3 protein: CASSPGQVTEAFF. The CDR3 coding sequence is TGTGCCAGCAGTCCGGGACAGGTCACTGAAGCTTTCTTT.